Here is one T cell receptor (beta chain) with its context. This CDR3 is built from 15 residues. The ends lost 5 bases at V and 2 bases at J; junction bases unmatched: 6. From germline, CDR1 is SGHRS and CDR2 YFSETQ. Those who participated ranged in age from roughly 18 to 100 years and resided in roughly 26 US areas. Before being deemed recovered, Cohort 3 donors had two negative PCRs, clearance, or symptom resolution. Profiled with immunoSEQ multiplex PCR; TCRdb holds only in-frame clones, not every one. This table has roughly 180,000 clones, about 82% appearing once. The data belong to a study of blood T cell repertoires in COVID-19.

The rearrangement joins TRBV5-1 to TRBJ2-7, with 11 bases fitting TRBD2. The TCR originated in a woman in her 30s who had recovered from COVID-19. The material sequenced was PBMCs or T cells enriched from blood (not recorded which). The CDR3 bases are TGCGCCAGCAGGCCCGGGACTAGCGGAACCTACGAGCAGTACTTC. Protein sequence: CASRPGTSGTYEQYF.